This T cell receptor beta chain comes out of a study of blood T cell repertoires in COVID-19. Study overall: COVID-19 samples, acute and convalescent, were from the United States, Italy and Spain.

Germline V lookup: CDR1 SNHLY, CDR2 FYNNEI. The CDR3 runs 14 residues. With V trimmed by 7 bases and J by 0 bases, 2 bases remained unmatched. Recruitment covered about 25 US areas and drew participants whose ages spanned roughly 18 to 100 years. Recovered status applied to Cohort 3 donors who had two consecutive negative PCRs. It also applied to those with clearance or with symptom resolution. The authors' processing: Using reference gene primer amplification, nucleated cell counts were estimated. Profiling relied on immunoSEQ multiplex PCR, and the TCRdb table lists in-frame clones only, not all of them. V, J and clone size are those of that table, while D and trimming were read from the DNA. The table records roughly 300,000 clones, around 87% of them present only once.

The V gene is TRBV2, the J gene TRBJ2-3, with 9 nucleotides matching TRBD2. Sequenced: PBMCs or T cells enriched from blood (not recorded which). This receptor was identified in a young woman who had recovered from COVID-19. In nucleotides, the CDR3 is TGTGCCAGCATAGCGGGGGATAGCACAGATACGCAGTATTTT. Translated: CASIAGDSTDTQYF.